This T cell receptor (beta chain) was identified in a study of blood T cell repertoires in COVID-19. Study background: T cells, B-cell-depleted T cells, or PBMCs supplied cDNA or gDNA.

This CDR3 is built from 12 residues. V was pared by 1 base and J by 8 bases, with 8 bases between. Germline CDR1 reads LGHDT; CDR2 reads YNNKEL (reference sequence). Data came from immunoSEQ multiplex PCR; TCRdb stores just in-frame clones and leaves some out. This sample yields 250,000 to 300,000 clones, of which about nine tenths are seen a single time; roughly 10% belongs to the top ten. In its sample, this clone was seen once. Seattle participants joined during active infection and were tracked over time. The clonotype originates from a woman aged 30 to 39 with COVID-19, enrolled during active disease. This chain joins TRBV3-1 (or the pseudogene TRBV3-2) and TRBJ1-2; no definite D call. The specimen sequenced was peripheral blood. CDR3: CASSQARGGYTF. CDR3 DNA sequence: TGTGCCAGCAGCCAAGCTAGAGGGGGCTACACCTTC.